The 24 T cell receptor beta chains presented below share a single source sample, sequenced in a study of T cell changes during pregnancy in multiple sclerosis (dated by TCRdb to the late 2010s). Library preparation employed the immunoSEQ multiplex PCR assay. TCRdb's version of the immuneACCESS table is confined to in-frame rearrangements and falls short of the full clone set. An unresolved V gene accounts for under half of the shortfall where checked; the remainder is of unknown origin. Recorded for this sample are tens of thousands of clones; 85% to 95% of them occurred a single time. The ten largest clonotypes hold under 2.5% of the sample. The sample here was peripheral blood, taken in the third trimester of pregnancy. The source of these receptors is a female donor with multiple sclerosis, enrolled in a pregnancy study.

The J gene is TRBJ2-1, the V gene TRBV19; TRBD2 might be the D (6 bases). CDR1 LNHDA and CDR2 SQIVND come from the germline V gene (reference sequence). V dropped 10 bases and J dropped 3 bases, with 10 bases sitting between them. The length of the CDR3 is 12 residues. The CDR3 loop reads CATQAGYNEQFF. As DNA, the CDR3 is TGTGCCACCCAAGCGGGCTACAATGAGCAGTTCTTC.

The V gene is TRBV11-3, the J gene TRBJ2-2, with D perhaps TRBD1 (7 bases). The germline CDR1 and CDR2 sequences are SGHNT and YENEEA. The length of the CDR3 is 15 residues. Trimming removed 3 bases from V and 2 bases from J, with 10 bases in between. The CDR3 DNA reads TGTGCCAGCAGCTTCAGGGGGGACAACACCGGGGAGCTGTTTTTT. Its protein is CASSFRGDNTGELFF.

This chain links TRBV7-9 with TRBJ2-1; no reliable D call. The germline gives CDR1 SEHNR, CDR2 FQNEAQ (reference sequence). V lost 7 bases and J lost 5, with 15 bases in between. The CDR3 is made up of 14 amino acids. Here the CDR3 DNA reads TGTGCCAGCACCTTTACCACGAACAACAATGAGCAGTTCTTC. Its translation is CASTFTTNNNEQFF.

The J gene is TRBJ2-5, the V gene TRBV11-2; TRBD2 is a possible D gene (5 bases). The CDR3 runs to 14 residues. Germline V gene lookup returns CDR1 SGHAT and CDR2 FQNNGV. The V end lost 5 bases, the J end lost 4 bases, and 14 bases lay between the germline ends. The DNA of the CDR3 is TGTGCCAGCAGCCCGCCGCTAGCCGGAGAGACCCAGTACTTC. This codes for CASSPPLAGETQYF. Drawing the rest from reference TRBV11-2 and TRBJ2-5, the complete variable domain is EAGVAQSPRYKIIEKRQSVAFWCNPISGHATLYWYQQILGQGPKLLIQFQNNGVVDDSQLPKDRFSAERLKGVDSTLKIQPAKLEDSAVYLCASSPPLAGETQYFGPGTRLLVL.

The chain recombines TRBV7-2 with TRBJ2-1, with 10 bases that match TRBD2. The ends lost 5 bases at V and 8 bases at J; junction bases unmatched: 9. This CDR3 region has 15 residues. Germline V gene sequence: CDR1 SGHTA, CDR2 FQGNSA. DNA for the CDR3: TGTGCCAGCAGCGCGGGACTAGCGCTACCCCATGAGCAGTTCTTC. Translation gives CASSAGLALPHEQFF.

V is TRBV19 and J is TRBJ2-1; 8 bases are shared with TRBD1. The V segment lost 7 bases and the J segment 6 bases; nucleotides outside the gene matches: 11. There are 15 residues in the CDR3. Germline CDR1 is LNHDA and CDR2 is SQIVND (reference sequence). Here the CDR3 DNA reads TGTGCCAGTAAACCCCGGACAGGGTGGGGCAATGAGCAGTTCTTC. It specifies CASKPRTGWGNEQFF. The full variable domain, with the rest looked up from reference TRBV19 and TRBJ2-1, is DGGITQSPKYLFRKEGQNVTLSCEQNLNHDAMYWYRQDPGQGLRLIYYSQIVNDFQKGDIAEGYSVSREKKESFPLTVTSAQKNPTAFYLCASKPRTGWGNEQFFGPGTRLTVL.

Only one count was recorded for this clone. The chain couples TRBV29-1 to TRBJ2-1; D uncertain. Germline CDR1 and CDR2: SQVTM and ANQGSEA. V was cut by 3 bases and J by 7 bases, with 4 bases left in between. This CDR3 has 10 amino acids. The CDR3 bases are TGCAGCGTTGATCGGAATGAGCAGTTCTTC. Translation: CSVDRNEQFF.

The V and J genes are TRBV5-4 and TRBJ2-3; 9 bases are shared with TRBD2. The CDR3 is 14 residues long. CDR1 is SGHNT and CDR2 is YYREEE in the germline V gene (reference sequence). The trim removed 6 bases at V and 5 bases at J, leaving 7 bases unmatched. The DNA for the CDR3 is TGTGCCAGCAACGTAGCGGGAGTTGTAGATACGCAGTATTTT. Translation gives CASNVAGVVDTQYF. Drawing the rest from reference TRBV5-4 and TRBJ2-3, the complete variable domain is ETGVTQSPTHLIKTRGQQVTLRCSSQSGHNTVSWYQQALGQGPQFIFQYYREEENGRGNFPPRFSGLQFPNYSSELNVNALELDDSALYLCASNVAGVVDTQYFGPGTRLTVL.

The chain links TRBV7-9 to TRBJ2-5; D possibly corresponds to TRBD2 (5 bases). This CDR3 contains 13 residues. From germline, CDR1 is SEHNR and CDR2 FQNEAQ (reference sequence). Deletions cut 5 bases from V and 3 bases from J, with 10 bases between. As DNA, the CDR3 is TGTGCCAGCAGCCTCGGGGTGGAAGAGACCCAGTACTTC. It translates to CASSLGVEETQYF. The complete variable domain, with remaining parts taken from reference TRBV7-9 and TRBJ2-5, reads DTGVSQNPRHKITKRGQNVTFRCDPISEHNRLYWYRQTLGQGPEFLTYFQNEAQLEKSRLLSDRFSAERPKGSFSTLEIQRTEQGDSAMYLCASSLGVEETQYFGPGTRLLVL.

The chain employs TRBV6-6 and TRBJ1-4; a possible D gene is TRBD1 (6 bases). Germline V lookup: CDR1 MNHNY, CDR2 SVGAGI (reference sequence). V shed 8 bases and J shed 7 bases, with 14 bases lying between them. The CDR3 runs 13 residues. CDR3 in DNA: TGTGCCAGCGCGTGGGGGCCGGGTGAAAAACTGTTTTTT. This sequence encodes CASAWGPGEKLFF.

V usage is TRBV29-1 and J usage is TRBJ1-1; D is perhaps TRBD1 (6 bases). The CDR3 is 15 residues long. CDR1 SQVTM and CDR2 ANQGSEA come from the germline V gene. V lost 4 bases and J lost 6, with 21 bases in between. The CDR3 DNA is TGCAGCGTTGTAACGGGTGCACGGGGGGCTGCTGAAGCTTTCTTT. Translation: CSVVTGARGAAEAFF.

The chain combines TRBV13 with TRBJ2-1; D unresolved. The CDR3 is made up of 12 amino acids. CDR1 is PRHDT and CDR2 is FYEKMQ in the germline V gene (reference sequence). V lost 4 bases and J lost 6, with 7 bases in between. The CDR3 DNA reads as TGTGCCAGCAGCTCGGTTTTCAATGAGCAGTTCTTC. Amino acids: CASSSVFNEQFF.

The gene calls are TRBV23-1 and TRBJ1-4; D is perhaps TRBD1 (5 bases). TRBV23-1 is marked as an open reading frame, function uncertain. Trimming stripped 7 bases from V and 0 bases from J, with 33 bases between. The CDR3 totals 22 residues. The CDR3 DNA reads TGCGCCAGCATGTCCCTAGGGGTTAGGGGTGGGTCAGAGATTTCAACTAATGAAAAACTGTTTTTT. This sequence encodes CASMSLGVRGGSEISTNEKLFF.

This clone was recorded once. This rearrangement joins TRBV15 to TRBJ2-7; possible D gene TRBD2, 6 bases. V lost 0 bases, J lost 1 base, and 16 bases lay in between. The length of the CDR3 is 17 residues. Germline CDR1 LNHNV, CDR2 YYDKDF (reference sequence). The CDR3 DNA reads TGTGCCACCAGCAGAGATACTGGGCTAGCGCGATCCTACGAGCAGTACTTC. This gives the protein CATSRDTGLARSYEQYF.

This clone has only one observation. The rearrangement links TRBV5-6 to TRBJ1-1; 7 nucleotides align to TRBD1. Germline CDR1 is SGHDT and CDR2 is YYEEEE. The CDR3 covers 14 residues. The J segment lost 3 bases and the V segment lost 4 bases, leaving 6 bases of the junction unmatched. CDR3 in DNA: TGTGCCAGCAGCATCAGGGGGGCGGACACTGAAGCTTTCTTT. Amino acids: CASSIRGADTEAFF.

This chain connects TRBV19 to TRBJ1-5; maybe TRBD1 (6 bases). With 4 bases removed from V and 2 bases from J, the gap between germline ends came to 9 bases. This CDR3 contains 14 residues. In germline, CDR1 is LNHDA, CDR2 SQIVND (reference sequence). The CDR3 spells CASSRQVGNQPQHF. The CDR3 DNA reads TGTGCCAGTAGTAGACAGGTCGGCAATCAGCCCCAGCATTTT.

The chain uses TRBV11-2 and TRBJ2-1; D call uncertain. Trimming took 2 bases from V and 9 from J, leaving 8 bases between them. The CDR3 runs 12 residues. Per germline, CDR1 SGHAT and CDR2 FQNNGV. CDR3 nucleotides: TGTGCCAGCAGCTTAACGTCGGGTGAGCAGTTCTTC. Encoded protein: CASSLTSGEQFF.

The chain uses TRBV4-1 and TRBJ2-7; the match to TRBD2 covers 8 bases. This CDR3 region has 15 residues. Germline loops: CDR1 MGHRA, CDR2 YSYEKL. The V gene end was trimmed by 4 bases and the J gene end by 2 bases; junction bases not matched to a gene: 7. The CDR3 DNA sequence: TGCGCCAGCAGCCTTACACGGGAGGGACCCTACGAGCAGTACTTC. Protein: CASSLTREGPYEQYF.

The chain couples TRBV7-2 to TRBJ2-7, with D possibly matching TRBD2 (7 bases). V dropped 0 bases and J dropped 5 bases, with 14 bases sitting between them. The length of the CDR3 is 15 residues. Germline-derived CDR1 and CDR2 are SGHTA and FQGNSA. CDR3 sequence (DNA): TGTGCCAGCAGCTTAGCAATAGGGGGGGGCGACGAGCAGTACTTC. The encoded protein is CASSLAIGGGDEQYF.

This rearrangement joins TRBV19 to TRBJ2-7; TRBD1 agrees at 8 bases. Trimming cost V 8 bases and J 5 bases; bases outside gene matches: 17. Germline assignment: CDR1 LNHDA and CDR2 SQIVND (reference sequence). There are 16 residues in the CDR3. The CDR3 is CASADRAKEVEDEQYF. CDR3 coding DNA: TGTGCCAGTGCGGACAGGGCTAAGGAAGTGGAAGACGAGCAGTACTTC.

In this sample, this clone turned up once. The gene calls are TRBV2 and TRBJ1-1; the match to TRBD1 covers 8 bases. V lost 6 bases and J lost 1; bases outside the gene matches: 4. Germline lookup yields CDR1 SNHLY and CDR2 FYNNEI. The CDR3 spans 14 residues. DNA of the CDR3: TGTGCCAGCAGCGTTGACAGGGGGAACACTGAAGCTTTCTTT. This translates into CASSVDRGNTEAFF. Complete variable domain (other parts from reference TRBV2 and TRBJ1-1): EPEVTQTPSHQVTQMGQEVILRCVPISNHLYFYWYRQILGQKVEFLVSFYNNEISEKSEIFDDQFSVERPDGSNFTLKIRSTKLEDSAMYFCASSVDRGNTEAFFGQGTRLTVV.

This clone was detected only a few times. The chain couples TRBV6-1 to TRBJ2-2; D not resolved. The germline V and J ends were trimmed by 1 base and 5 bases, with 5 bases remaining between them. Germline V gene sequence: CDR1 MNHNS, CDR2 SASEGT. CDR3 length equals 13 residues. CDR3 sequence reads: CASSEGETGELFF. In DNA form, the CDR3 reads TGTGCCAGCAGTGAAGGAGAAACCGGGGAGCTGTTTTTT.

The chain recombines TRBV19 with TRBJ1-4, with D hard to call. The CDR3 spans 15 residues. V lost 4 bases and J 0 bases, leaving 9 bases between the germline ends. The V gene's germline CDR1 is LNHDA and CDR2 SQIVND (reference sequence). CDR3 nucleotides: TGTGCCAGTAGTACCCTCGGAGCAACTAATGAAAAACTGTTTTTT. Translating it yields CASSTLGATNEKLFF.

The V and J genes are TRBV7-3 and TRBJ2-1, with TRBD2 matching over 7 bases. The V and J ends lost 0 bases and 9 bases, in that order; junction bases with no gene match: 11. CDR3 length: 16 amino acids. Germline lookup yields CDR1 SGHTA and CDR2 FQGTGA. This CDR3 is CASSLTGDGLGSEQFF. Here the CDR3 DNA reads TGTGCCAGCAGCTTAACGGGGGACGGACTAGGTAGTGAGCAGTTCTTC.